Following are 10 T cell receptor beta chains from one sample sequenced in a study of glioma-infiltrating T cells. TCR alpha and beta CDR3 regions were amplified from RNA using iRepertoire nested multiplex PCR. TCRdb analysed the multiplex PCR reads with MiXCR anew, one entry per CDR3 protein. This table has about 410,000 distinct CDR3 sequences, 41% appearing once. The sequenced sample consisted of glioma tissue, nonneoplastic brain tissue, or PBMCs (not recorded which). The receptor set was obtained from a human donor with low-grade glioma or glioblastoma, undergoing nonglioma brain surgery, or in good health (not recorded which).

This clonotype was counted a few times. The CDR3 is CASSLGRGREKLFF. The DNA of the CDR3 is TGTGCCAGCAGCTTAGGGCGAGGGCGTGAAAAACTGTTTTTT. The chain uses TRBV7-8 and TRBJ1-4; D gene uncertain. The germline gives CDR1 SGHVS, CDR2 FQNEAQ. This CDR3 is built from 14 residues. V was trimmed by 1 base and J by 7 bases, leaving 10 bases between them.

Comments on this clonotype: An end of the junction differs from the germline gene, which may be a read error. The rearrangement uses TRBV6-1 and TRBJ1-1; the D gene is possibly TRBD1 (5 bases). The CDR3 runs 11 residues. Germline CDR1 and CDR2: MNHNS and SASEGT. The DNA of the CDR3 is TGTGCCGGCAGCCAGGGAACTGAAGCTTTCTTT. Its translation: CAGSQGTEAFF.

Notes on this clonotype: This may come from a read error, since a much larger clone is one base off. V and J are TRBV20-1 and TRBJ2-1; D is unresolved. Germline lookup yields CDR1 DFQATT and CDR2 SNEGSKA (reference sequence). The CDR3 extends over 11 amino acids. The CDR3: CSSRDPNEQFF. The CDR3 region has the DNA TGCAGTTCTAGAGACCCGAATGAGCAGTTCTTC.

J is TRBJ2-7 and V is TRBV20-1; D is possibly TRBD1 (6 bases). Per germline, CDR1 DFQATT and CDR2 SNEGSKA (reference sequence). V was shortened by 4 bases and J by 0 bases, with 16 bases between the two germline ends. The CDR3 has 15 residues. CDR3 residues: CSAKSGTRSSYEQYF. In DNA, the CDR3 is TGCAGTGCTAAGTCCGGGACAAGGAGCTCCTACGAGCAGTACTTC.

This clonotype was counted only a few times. CDR3 bases: TGCAGCGTTGGGCAGAGGGAGACCCAGTACTTC. This gives the protein CSVGQRETQYF. The rearrangement uses TRBV29-1 and TRBJ2-5, with D unresolved. V was shortened by 4 bases and J by 5 bases, with 8 bases between the two germline ends. Germline V CDR1 and CDR2: SQVTM, ANQGSEA. The CDR3 spans 11 residues.

The chain has TRBV19 and TRBJ1-2; the D is unclear. Trimming stripped 6 bases from V and 6 bases from J, with 14 bases between. The CDR3 is made up of 13 amino acids. Germline CDR1 LNHDA, CDR2 SQIVND (reference sequence). In nucleotides, the CDR3 is TGTGCCAGTAGCCACTGGAACAGAAATGGCTACACCTTC. Protein: CASSHWNRNGYTF. Full variable domain (missing parts from reference TRBV19 and TRBJ1-2): DGGITQSPKYLFRKEGQNVTLSCEQNLNHDAMYWYRQDPGQGLRLIYYSQIVNDFQKGDIAEGYSVSREKKESFPLTVTSAQKNPTAFYLCASSHWNRNGYTFGSGTRLTVV.

As regards this clonotype: The junction departs from germline at one end; a sequencing error may be responsible. The chain couples TRBV6-2 or TRBV6-3 to TRBJ2-3; TRBD2 aligns across 11 bases. Germline-derived CDR1 and CDR2 are MNHEY and SVGEGT. There are 17 residues in the CDR3. CDR3 amino acids: CASSYSMSLAGGDTKYF. CDR3 coding DNA: TGTGCTAGCAGTTACTCGATGAGTCTAGCGGGAGGAGATACGAAGTATTTT.

This clonotype was detected once. The J gene is TRBJ2-3, the V gene TRBV20-1; D possibly uses TRBD1 or TRBD2 (5 bases each). Trimming shortened V by 7 bases and J by 0 bases, and 14 bases separated the two germline ends. This CDR3 is built from 14 residues. CDR1 and CDR2 (germline): DFQATT, SNEGSKA (reference sequence). The CDR3 here is CSGPVGDSTDTQYF. In DNA form, the CDR3 reads TGCAGTGGTCCGGTGGGGGACAGCACAGATACGCAGTATTTT.

This clonotype occurred a few times. This chain connects TRBV4-2 to TRBJ1-2; D is possibly TRBD1 (6 bases). Germline V gives CDR1 LGHNA, CDR2 YNFKEQ. Deletions cut 0 bases from V and 8 bases from J, with 13 bases between. The CDR3 totals 14 residues. The CDR3 region has the DNA TGTGCCAGCAGCCAAGATTGGGGGGCGCGGGGCTACACCTTC. Translated: CASSQDWGARGYTF.

The V and J genes are TRBV20-1 and TRBJ2-1; 9 positions match TRBD2. The CDR3 extends over 15 amino acids. With 3 bases clipped from V and 6 bases from J, the junction kept 9 bases outside the gene matches. The germline gives CDR1 DFQATT, CDR2 SNEGSKA (reference sequence). The CDR3 nucleotides read TGCAGTGCTAGGCCCACTAGCGGGCCCCGCAATGAGCAGTTCTTC. Translating it yields CSARPTSGPRNEQFF.